This section outlines one TCR beta chain sequence together with its context. The antigen is not known. The sample comes from a study of graft-versus-host responses after intestinal transplantation. The wider study: Tacrolimus plus steroids were given to all recipients for approximately 3 years, preceded by anti-thymocyte globulin induction. Study-level results: GvH clones occurred in recipient marrow; some first appeared in ileum or blood.

Germline CDR1 is SGDLS and CDR2 is YYNGEE. The CDR3 length is 16 residues. V lost 2 bases and J 1 base, leaving 15 bases between the germline ends. The protocol was immunoSEQ multiplex PCR, while the TCRdb copy is restricted to in-frame clones and leaves out a portion. This table has under 150,000 clones, approximately 95% appearing once. J is TRBJ1-2 and V is TRBV9; TRBD1 is a possible D gene (6 bases). This TCR was recovered from a human donor who received an intestinal transplant. Sequencing used unstimulated CD8+ T cells sorted from spleen or lymph node cells, obtained before intestinal transplant. The CDR3 DNA reads TGTGCCAGCAGCGTCGAGGGGGGGCACGGTAACTATGGCTACACCTTC. It encodes CASSVEGGHGNYGYTF.